This T cell receptor (beta chain) is drawn from a study of blood T cell repertoires in COVID-19. Study context: COVID-19 samples collected from the United States, Italy and Spain covered acute and convalescent phases.

J gave up 0 bases and V 4 bases, and 5 bases lay outside the gene matches. The CDR3 extends over 15 amino acids. Germline-derived CDR1 and CDR2 are GTSNPN and SVGIG (reference sequence). The repertoire was sequenced with immunoSEQ multiplex PCR; TCRdb's copy has only in-frame clones and lacks some. The top ten clones hold 0.55% to 0.6% of a sample with 170,000 or so clones, around nine tenths of them seen once. This chain uses TRBV30 with TRBJ1-5; 8 bases fit TRBD1. Sequenced input: peripheral blood. This TCR was sampled from a man between 60 and 75 years old with COVID-19, enrolled during active disease. CDR3 nucleotides: TGTGCCTGGACCGGACAGGGACATAGCAATCAGCCCCAGCATTTT. Translation: CAWTGQGHSNQPQHF.